This T cell receptor beta chain derives from a study of T cells in Graves' hyperthyroidism and ophthalmopathy. About the research overall: Peripheral blood was acquired at first diagnosis, ahead of any therapy whatsoever.

Amplification of TCR beta CDR3 regions used RNA as the template. HTBI primers were the set used in a first-round RT-PCR of the TCR CDR3. TCRdb redid the calling of the multiplex PCR reads with MiXCR, one entry per CDR3 protein. The sample records about 380,000 distinct CDR3 sequences, around 18% being singletons. Of note for this clonotype: Its antigen is not identified.

Germline-derived CDR1 and CDR2 are WSHSY and SAAADI. This CDR3 contains 14 residues. Trimming removed 6 bases at V and 0 bases at J, with 10 bases between. Lactation, pregnancy, other autoimmune disease or uncontrolled infection excluded patients. Regarding the study as a whole: Peripheral blood also featured most of the thyroid clonotypes expanded above 0.001. Model output signaled ophthalmopathy a median 6.5 months ahead of onset.

The receptor's source is a man aged 18 to 30 with Graves' ophthalmopathy. The chain combines TRBV10-2 with TRBJ2-3, with D perhaps matching TRBD2 (5 bases). Source material: blood. The CDR3 region is CASREAASTDTQYF. CDR3 DNA: TGCGCCAGCAGGGAGGCAGCTAGCACAGATACGCAGTATTTT.